The clone carrying this TCR beta chain was counted only a few times. TCRdb re-called the 5' RACE reads through MiXCR, storing one row per CDR3 protein. The table has 50,000 or so distinct CDR3 sequences, over 9.5% seen once. V was pared by 6 bases and J by 7 bases, with 19 bases between. This CDR3 comprises 15 residues. Per the germline V gene, CDR1 is MDHEN and CDR2 is SYDVKM. These data belong to a study of neurological immune-mediated disorders. The sequence was obtained from a man in his sixties in good health. The chain uses TRBV28 and TRBJ1-5; weak D call: TRBD1 (5 bases). The specimen was PBMCs. The CDR3 region is CASSPPTQGEQPQHF. As DNA, the CDR3 is TGTGCCAGCAGCCCTCCTACGCAGGGAGAGCAGCCCCAGCATTTT.